Below, 4 T cell receptor beta chains from the same sample are listed, as sequenced in a study of cytomegalovirus exposure and HLA in healthy donors. Researchers ran the PCR with 60 Vbeta and 13 Jbeta primers. Libraries were prepared by immunoSEQ multiplex PCR; TCRdb keeps only in-frame clonotypes and omits some of them. Seen here are about 170,000 clones, around 84% observed once, and the top ten hold approximately 2.3%. Sample: PBMCs. The receptors here all came from a man between 18 and 29 years old in good health and CMV-seropositive.

The chain couples TRBV7-2 to TRBJ1-2; 8 bases align to TRBD1. The germline V gene encodes CDR1 SGHTA and CDR2 FQGNSA. The CDR3 has 17 residues. V lost 0 bases, J lost 6 bases, and 12 bases stayed unmatched. The CDR3 sequence: CASSLAGTGSGENGYTF. CDR3 bases: TGTGCCAGCAGCTTAGCGGGGACAGGCTCGGGGGAAAATGGCTACACCTTC.

J is TRBJ1-4 and V is TRBV7-9, with TRBD1 matching over 8 bases. The J segment lost 6 bases and the V segment lost 3 bases, leaving 6 bases of the junction unmatched. Germline V gene data show CDR1 as SEHNR and CDR2 as FQNEAQ (reference sequence). This CDR3 comprises 15 residues. The CDR3 region has the DNA TGTGCCAGCAGCTTCCCGGACAGGGAAGATGAAAAACTGTTTTTT. It encodes CASSFPDREDEKLFF.

The rearrangement joins TRBV6-5 to TRBJ1-2; TRBD1 matches at 11 bases. The V and J ends lost 0 bases and 4 bases, in that order; junction bases with no gene match: 4. The CDR3 is 16 residues long. In germline, CDR1 is MNHEY, CDR2 SVGAGI. Here the CDR3 DNA reads TGTGCCAGCAGTTACTCGGACAGGGGGCTGGGCTATGGCTACACCTTC. This encodes CASSYSDRGLGYGYTF.

V gene TRBV2 combines with J gene TRBJ1-2; D is perhaps TRBD1 (6 bases). This CDR3 region has 14 residues. Germline CDR1 reads SNHLY; CDR2 reads FYNNEI. The V and J ends lost 2 bases and 3 bases respectively, with 10 bases between them. The CDR3 loop is CASSESGADYGYTF. The CDR3 region has the DNA TGTGCCAGCAGTGAATCAGGGGCGGACTATGGCTACACCTTC.